This T cell receptor (beta chain) was recorded in a study of T cell responses to AZD1222 COVID-19 vaccine. Trimming left V 3 bases short and J 6 bases short, with 15 bases between. Germline-derived CDR1 and CDR2 are SQVTM and ANQGSEA. The CDR3 has 13 residues. The protocol was immunoSEQ multiplex PCR, while the TCRdb copy is restricted to in-frame clones and leaves out a portion. The sample lists roughly 150,000 clones; 75% to 90% were seen once. The specimen comprised peripheral blood, sampled 28 days after the second AZD1222 dose. The TCR was taken from an adult who received the AZD1222 COVID-19 vaccine. The chain links TRBV29-1 to TRBJ2-7; the D gene is possibly TRBD1 (5 bases). As DNA, the CDR3 is TGCAGCGTTGATGGCCAGGGATCCCTCGAGCAGTACTTC. Its translation is CSVDGQGSLEQYF.